This T cell receptor (beta chain) stems from a study of OX40 agonist ivuxolimab in advanced cancers. Whole-study context: Ivuxolimab, which is an agonistic anti-OX40 (CD134) antibody, was administered to the patients. The mean age was roughly 60 years, ranging from about 20 to 79, with under 90% of participants male.

The V gene end was trimmed by 0 bases and the J gene end by 7 bases; junction bases not matched to a gene: 9. The germline CDR1 and CDR2 sequences are SGHRS and YFSETQ. This CDR3 is 16 amino acids long. This table comes from immunoSEQ multiplex PCR, and its TCRdb copy is limited to in-frame clones, with some not included. The profile shows 71,000 or so clones, roughly 86% of them singletons. The investigators sampled blood at baseline, at cycle 4 day 1, and at cycle 7 day 1. Sample: CD4+ or CD8+ T cells sorted from blood, taken in a trial of the OX40 agonist ivuxolimab. The chain employs TRBV5-1 and TRBJ2-1; TRBD2 matches 8 bases. This TCR came from an adult with an advanced solid tumor such as melanoma, head and neck, liver or kidney cancer. CDR3 residues: CASSLVHGTSGNEQFF. The DNA of the CDR3 is TGCGCCAGCAGCTTGGTACACGGGACTAGTGGTAATGAGCAGTTCTTC.